This T cell receptor (beta chain) derives from a study of T cells expressing NK-cell markers. Per the germline V gene, CDR1 is SGHTA and CDR2 is FQGNSA. The CDR3 consists of 14 residues. From the 5' RACE reads, TCRdb lists one entry per CDR3 protein and no DNA. The sample has 300,000 to 450,000 distinct CDR3 sequences; the top ten hold about 5.2%. The TCR comes from a man aged 18-70 years in good health. Sequenced: blood T cells: a sorted CD56 or NKG2C T cell subset, CD4+ or CD8+ T cells, or bulk PBMC T cells (not recorded which). The chain links TRBV7-2 to TRBJ2-5; TCRdb designates TRBD2, a call that cannot be tested without DNA. The CDR3 protein is CASSLAGPRETQYF.